In its sample, the clone carrying this TCR beta chain was seen once. This sample is part of a study of blood T cell repertoires in COVID-19. Across the whole study: The origin of the acute and convalescent COVID-19 samples was the United States, Italy and Spain. The analysed material was cDNA or gDNA that came from T cells, B-cell-depleted T cells, or PBMCs.

Original methodology: Estimation of nucleated cell counts relied on the amplification of reference gene primers. Sequencing used immunoSEQ multiplex PCR; TCRdb keeps in-frame clones, though not all of them. That table is the source of V, J and clone size, and D and trimming were worked out from the DNA. The repertoire holds around 120,000 clones, with 70% to 90% as singletons. The V and J ends lost 8 bases and 7 bases, in that order; junction bases with no gene match: 8. Germline lookup yields CDR1 SGHTA and CDR2 FQGNSA. This CDR3 region has 13 residues. Participants' reported clinical history set cohort assignment.

The sequencing sample was made of PBMCs or T cells enriched from blood (not recorded which). This chain uses TRBV7-2 with TRBJ1-1, with 9 bases matching TRBD1. The receptor comes from a woman aged 45-65 years who had recovered from COVID-19. The CDR3 nucleotides are TGTGCCAGCGGCGAACAGGGGGCCTTTGAAGCTTTCTTT. Its protein is CASGEQGAFEAFF. Full variable domain (outside the CDR3, taken from reference TRBV7-2 and TRBJ1-1): GAGVSQSPSNKVTEKGKDVELRCDPISGHTALYWYRQSLGQGLEFLIYFQGNSAPDKSGLPSDRFSAERTGGSVSTLTIQRTQQEDSAVYLCASGEQGAFEAFFGQGTRLTVV.